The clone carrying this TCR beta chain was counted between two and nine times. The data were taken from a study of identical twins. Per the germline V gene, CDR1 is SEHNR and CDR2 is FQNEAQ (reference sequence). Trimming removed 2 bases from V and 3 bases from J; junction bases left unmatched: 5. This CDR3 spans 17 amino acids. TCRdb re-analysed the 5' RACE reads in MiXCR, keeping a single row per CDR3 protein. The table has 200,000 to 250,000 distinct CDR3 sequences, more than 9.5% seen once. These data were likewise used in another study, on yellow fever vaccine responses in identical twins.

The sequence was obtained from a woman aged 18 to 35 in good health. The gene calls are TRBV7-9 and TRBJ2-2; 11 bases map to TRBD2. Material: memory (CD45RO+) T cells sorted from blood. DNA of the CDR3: TGTGCCAGCAGCTTAATCGCTAGCGGGAGGTACACCGGGGAGCTGTTTTTT. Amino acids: CASSLIASGRYTGELFF.